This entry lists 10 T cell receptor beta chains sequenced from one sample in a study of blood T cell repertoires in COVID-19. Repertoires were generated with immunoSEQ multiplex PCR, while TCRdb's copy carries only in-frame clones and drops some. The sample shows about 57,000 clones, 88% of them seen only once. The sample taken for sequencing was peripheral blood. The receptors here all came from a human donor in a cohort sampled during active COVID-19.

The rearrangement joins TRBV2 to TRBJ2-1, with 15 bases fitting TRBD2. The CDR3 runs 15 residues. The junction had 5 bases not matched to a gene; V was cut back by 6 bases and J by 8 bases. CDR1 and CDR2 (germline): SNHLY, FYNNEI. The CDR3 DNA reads TGTGCCAGCAGCCAAGGACTAGCGGGGGGGCATGAGCAGTTCTTC. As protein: CASSQGLAGGHEQFF.

The CDR3 loop reads CASSLSGGAGTGELFF. The CDR3, as DNA: TGCGCCAGCAGCTTGTCGGGGGGCGCCGGCACCGGGGAGCTGTTTTTT. The J gene is TRBJ2-2, the V gene TRBV5-1; TRBD2 is a possible D gene (7 bases). CDR3 length: 16 amino acids. V was cut by 1 base and J by 4 bases, with 14 bases left in between. The germline CDR1 and CDR2 sequences are SGHRS and YFSETQ. The full variable domain, in which reference TRBV5-1 and TRBJ2-2 provide the parts outside the CDR3, is KAGVTQTPRYLIKTRGQQVTLSCSPISGHRSVSWYQQTPGQGLQFLFEYFSETQRNKGNFPGRFSGRQFSNSRSEMNVSTLELGDSALYLCASSLSGGAGTGELFFGEGSRLTVL.

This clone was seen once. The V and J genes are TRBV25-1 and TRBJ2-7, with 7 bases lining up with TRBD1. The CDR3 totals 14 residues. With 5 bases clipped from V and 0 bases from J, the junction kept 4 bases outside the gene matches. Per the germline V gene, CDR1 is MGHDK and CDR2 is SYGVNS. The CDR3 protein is CASSKQGSSYEQYF. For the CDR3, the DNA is TGTGCCAGCAGTAAACAGGGGAGCTCCTACGAGCAGTACTTC.

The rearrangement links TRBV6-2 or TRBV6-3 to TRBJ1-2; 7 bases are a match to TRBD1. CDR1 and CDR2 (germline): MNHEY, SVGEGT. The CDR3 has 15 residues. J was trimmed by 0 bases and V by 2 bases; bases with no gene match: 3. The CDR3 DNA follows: TGTGCCAGCAGTTACGGGACAGCTACTAACTATGGCTACACCTTC. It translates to CASSYGTATNYGYTF.

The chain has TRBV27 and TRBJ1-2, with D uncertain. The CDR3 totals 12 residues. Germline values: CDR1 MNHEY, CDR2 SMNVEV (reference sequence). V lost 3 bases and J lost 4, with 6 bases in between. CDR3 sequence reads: CASSFGGYGYTF. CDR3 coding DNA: TGTGCCAGCAGTTTTGGAGGCTATGGCTACACCTTC.

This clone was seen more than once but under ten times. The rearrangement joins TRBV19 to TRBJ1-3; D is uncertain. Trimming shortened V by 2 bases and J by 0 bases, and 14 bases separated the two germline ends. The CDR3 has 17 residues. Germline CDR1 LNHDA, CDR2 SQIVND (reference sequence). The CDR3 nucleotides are TGTGCCAGTAGTATAACGAGGCAGATAACCTCTGGAAACACCATATATTTT. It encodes CASSITRQITSGNTIYF. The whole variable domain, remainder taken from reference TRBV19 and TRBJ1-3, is DGGITQSPKYLFRKEGQNVTLSCEQNLNHDAMYWYRQDPGQGLRLIYYSQIVNDFQKGDIAEGYSVSREKKESFPLTVTSAQKNPTAFYLCASSITRQITSGNTIYFGEGSWLTVV.

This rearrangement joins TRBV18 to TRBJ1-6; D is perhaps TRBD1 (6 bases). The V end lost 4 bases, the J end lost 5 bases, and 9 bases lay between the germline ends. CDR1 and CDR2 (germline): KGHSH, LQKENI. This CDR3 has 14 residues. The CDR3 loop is CASSQGGNNSPLHF. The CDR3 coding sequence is TGTGCCAGCTCACAAGGGGGTAATAATTCACCCCTCCACTTT.

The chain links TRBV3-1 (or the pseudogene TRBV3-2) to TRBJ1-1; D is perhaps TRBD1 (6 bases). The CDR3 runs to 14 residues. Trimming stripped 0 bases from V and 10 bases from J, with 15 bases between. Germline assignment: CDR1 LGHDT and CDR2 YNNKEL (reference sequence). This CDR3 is CASSQDRGAIVAFF. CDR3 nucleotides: TGTGCCAGCAGCCAAGACAGGGGAGCCATAGTAGCTTTCTTT.

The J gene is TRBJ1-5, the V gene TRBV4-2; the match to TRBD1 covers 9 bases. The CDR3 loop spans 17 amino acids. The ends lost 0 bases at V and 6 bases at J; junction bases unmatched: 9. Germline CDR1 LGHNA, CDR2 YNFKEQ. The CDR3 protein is CASSQEGGQGYVQPQHF. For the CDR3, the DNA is TGTGCCAGCAGCCAAGAAGGGGGACAGGGTTATGTTCAGCCCCAGCATTTT.

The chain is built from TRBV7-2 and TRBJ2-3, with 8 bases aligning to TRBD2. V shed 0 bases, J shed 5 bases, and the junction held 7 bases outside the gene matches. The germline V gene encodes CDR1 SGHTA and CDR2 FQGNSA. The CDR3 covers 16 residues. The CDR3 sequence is CASSLANGGAGDTQYF. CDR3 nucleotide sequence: TGTGCCAGCAGCTTAGCGAACGGGGGGGCGGGAGATACGCAGTATTTT. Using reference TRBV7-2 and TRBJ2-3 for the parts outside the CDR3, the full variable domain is GAGVSQSPSNKVTEKGKDVELRCDPISGHTALYWYRQSLGQGLEFLIYFQGNSAPDKSGLPSDRFSAERTGGSVSTLTIQRTQQEDSAVYLCASSLANGGAGDTQYFGPGTRLTVL.